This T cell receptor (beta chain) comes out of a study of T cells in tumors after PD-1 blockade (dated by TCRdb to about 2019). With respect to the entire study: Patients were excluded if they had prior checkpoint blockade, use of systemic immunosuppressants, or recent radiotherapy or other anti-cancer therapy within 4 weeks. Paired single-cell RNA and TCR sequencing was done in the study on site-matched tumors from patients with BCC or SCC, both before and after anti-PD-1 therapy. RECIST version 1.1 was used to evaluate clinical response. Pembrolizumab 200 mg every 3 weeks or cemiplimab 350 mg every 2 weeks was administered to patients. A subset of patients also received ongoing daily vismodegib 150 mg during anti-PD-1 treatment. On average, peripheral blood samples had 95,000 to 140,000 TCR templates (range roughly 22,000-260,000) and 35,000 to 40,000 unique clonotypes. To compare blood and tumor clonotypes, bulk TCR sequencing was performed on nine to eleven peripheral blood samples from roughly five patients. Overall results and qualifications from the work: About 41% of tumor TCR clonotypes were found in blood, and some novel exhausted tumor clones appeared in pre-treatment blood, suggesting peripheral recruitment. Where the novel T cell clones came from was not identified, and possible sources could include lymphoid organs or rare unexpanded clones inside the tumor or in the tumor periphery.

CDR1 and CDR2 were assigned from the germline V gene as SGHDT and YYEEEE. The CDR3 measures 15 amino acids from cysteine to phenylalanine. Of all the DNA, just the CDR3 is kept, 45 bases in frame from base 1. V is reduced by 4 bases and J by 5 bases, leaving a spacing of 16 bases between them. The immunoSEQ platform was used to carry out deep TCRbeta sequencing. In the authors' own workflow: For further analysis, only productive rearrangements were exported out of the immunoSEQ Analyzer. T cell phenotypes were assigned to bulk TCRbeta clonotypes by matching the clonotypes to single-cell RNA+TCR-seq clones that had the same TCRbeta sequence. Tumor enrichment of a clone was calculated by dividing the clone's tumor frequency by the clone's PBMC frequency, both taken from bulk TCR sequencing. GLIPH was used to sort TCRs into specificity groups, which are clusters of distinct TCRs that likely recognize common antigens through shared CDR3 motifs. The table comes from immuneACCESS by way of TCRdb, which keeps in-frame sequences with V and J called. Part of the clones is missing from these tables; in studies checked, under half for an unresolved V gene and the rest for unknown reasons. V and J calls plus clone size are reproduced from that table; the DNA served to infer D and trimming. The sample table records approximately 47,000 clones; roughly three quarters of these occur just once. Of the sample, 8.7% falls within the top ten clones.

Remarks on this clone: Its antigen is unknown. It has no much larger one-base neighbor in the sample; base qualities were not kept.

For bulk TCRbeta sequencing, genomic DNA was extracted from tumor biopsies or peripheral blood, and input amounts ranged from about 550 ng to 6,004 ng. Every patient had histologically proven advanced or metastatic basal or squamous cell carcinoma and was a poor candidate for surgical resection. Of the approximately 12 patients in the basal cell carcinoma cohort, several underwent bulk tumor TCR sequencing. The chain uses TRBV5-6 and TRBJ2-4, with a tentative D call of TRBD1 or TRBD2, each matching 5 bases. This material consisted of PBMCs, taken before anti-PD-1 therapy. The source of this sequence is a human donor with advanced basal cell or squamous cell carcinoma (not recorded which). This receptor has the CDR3 CASSPLGPQENIQYF. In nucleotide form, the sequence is TGTGCCAGCAGCCCCCTGGGACCCCAAGAAAACATTCAGTACTTC.